This T cell receptor (beta chain) was obtained from a study of T cell repertoires in cytomegalovirus infection. Study-level information: Public signatures in TCR beta pointed to CMV infection and matching HLA type. Findings of the study overall: HLA-C-restricted CMV clonotypes gave the most frequent clonotype in two of eight donors.

Remarks on this clonotype: Its antigen is as yet unknown.

This CDR3 has 15 residues. After removal of 5 bases from V and 4 bases from J, the junction contained 8 bases not matched to a gene. Germline CDR1 is DFQATT and CDR2 is SNEGSKA (reference sequence). TCRdb independently ran MiXCR on the reads; one entry per CDR3 protein. The profile shows a few hundred thousand distinct CDR3 sequences, roughly 29% of them singletons. The clonotype comes from a human donor in good health (CMV status not recorded). Some clones in this sample may be carry-over from other donors' samples. Sequencing input: PBMCs. The genes are TRBV20-1 and TRBJ2-3; 11 bases are a match to TRBD2. The CDR3 region is CSAFRLAGSPDTQYF. CDR3 nucleotide sequence: TGCAGTGCTTTTAGACTAGCGGGAAGTCCAGATACGCAGTATTTT.